The 28 T cell receptor beta chains presented below share a single source sample, sequenced in a study of tumor-infiltrating lymphocytes in primary liver carcinoma. The source material, 20-30 mg of unsorted bulk tissue, was used to co-extract RNA and DNA. From roughly 470 ng total RNA, TCR beta cDNA was generated with a primer in the constant region. What produced the TCR beta libraries was three nested multiplex PCR rounds using slightly modified ARM-PCR. The first two PCR rounds used TRBV1-TRBV30 forward primers with a C-beta reverse primer, nine to ten cycles each. A single record per CDR3 protein comes from TCRdb applying MiXCR to the multiplex PCR reads. The repertoire consists of about 100,000 distinct CDR3 sequences, with around two thirds occurring once and the leading ten covering more than 10%. Source material: liver tumor tissue from sampling region 2. Subset indicated: tumor region T2, inferior pole. These receptors all come from a woman aged 60-70 years with primary liver carcinoma and hepatitis B virus infection.

This clonotype has just a few counts. Given the absence of the conserved phenylalanine or tryptophan at the CDR3 end, a read error is likely. The chain joins TRBV11-3 to TRBJ2-7, with D tentatively TRBD2 (6 bases). The CDR3 has 14 residues. The germline V gene encodes CDR1 SGHNT and CDR2 YENEEA. CDR3: CTSSLSGWEHEQYL. The DNA of the CDR3 is TGTACCAGCAGCTTAAGCGGGTGGGAGCACGAGCAGTACCTC.

The chain is built from TRBV5-1 and TRBJ1-2; TRBD1 aligns across 12 bases. Germline loops: CDR1 SGHRS, CDR2 YFSETQ. CDR3 size: 16 residues. J gave up 8 bases and V 4 bases, and 12 bases lay outside the gene matches. The CDR3 DNA is TGCGCCAGCAGCCCCCAGGGACAGGGGGCTGTTCGCGGCTACACCTTC. It is translated as CASSPQGQGAVRGYTF.

Concerning this clonotype itself: Here the CDR3 omits its conserved ending phenylalanine or tryptophan, so a read error is the likely source. This chain joins TRBV5-1 and TRBJ2-7, with 11 bases that match TRBD1. Germline V lookup: CDR1 SGHRS, CDR2 YFSETQ. Trimming at V came to 4 bases and at J to 5 bases, leaving 8 bases not matched to a gene. The CDR3 sequence is 15 residues long. In nucleotides, the CDR3 is TGCGCCAGCAGCCCCCGGGACAGGGGGGGTGACGAGCAGTACCTC. It encodes CASSPRDRGGDEQYL.

This chain connects TRBV7-9 to TRBJ2-6; D might be TRBD2 (6 bases). The V and J ends lost 7 bases and 0 bases respectively, with 16 bases between them. The CDR3 consists of 17 residues. The germline CDR1 and CDR2 sequences are SEHNR and FQNEAQ (reference sequence). DNA of the CDR3: TGTGCCAGCAACTTCATCCACGGGGGCTCTGGGGCCAACGTCCTGACTTTC. This translates into CASNFIHGGSGANVLTF.

Concerning this clonotype itself: This clone may be a read error of a much larger clone one base away. V usage is TRBV28 and J usage is TRBJ2-7; TRBD1 is a possible D gene (5 bases). Germline CDR1 MDHEN, CDR2 SYDVKM. The CDR3 spans 11 residues. Here the CDR3 reads CTSSGAREQYF. In DNA form, the CDR3 reads TGTACCAGCAGTGGGGCTAGGGAGCAGTACTTC. Drawing the rest from reference TRBV28 and TRBJ2-7, the complete variable domain is DVKVTQSSRYLVKRTGEKVFLECVQDMDHENMFWYRQDPGLGLRLIYFSYDVKMKEKGDIPEGYSVSREKKERFSLILESASTNQTSMYLCTSSGAREQYFGPGTRLTVT.

The sample holds many counts of this clonotype. CDR3 amino acids: CSVEGGLAGDDEQFF. CDR3 bases: TGCAGCGTTGAGGGGGGACTAGCGGGAGACGATGAGCAGTTCTTC. The chain uses TRBV29-1 and TRBJ2-1, with 14 bases fitting TRBD2. V dropped 3 bases and J dropped 8; count of bases not matched to a gene: 6. CDR1 and CDR2 (germline): SQVTM, ANQGSEA. The CDR3 has 15 residues.

As to this clonotype: One junction end does not reproduce the germline sequence, and a read error may be involved. The chain combines TRBV6-4 with TRBJ2-3; the match to TRBD2 covers 9 bases. This CDR3 is built from 16 residues. CDR1 and CDR2 (germline): MRHNA, SNTAGT. The CDR3 region has the DNA TGTACCAGCAGTAGGCTAGCGGGATCTAGCACAGATACGCAGTATTTT. Protein sequence: CTSSRLAGSSTDTQYF.

Notes on this clonotype: This CDR3 fails to terminate in the conserved phenylalanine or tryptophan, so it likely reflects a read error. The V gene is TRBV14, the J gene TRBJ2-7, with D perhaps assigned TRBD1 or TRBD2 (6 bases each). The V and J ends lost 4 bases and 7 bases respectively, with 11 bases between them. There are 12 residues in the CDR3. Germline CDR1 reads SGHDN; CDR2 reads FVKESK. The CDR3 region is CASSRGGHEQYL. The CDR3 coding sequence is TGTGCCAGCAGCCGTGGGGGGCATGAGCAGTACTTA.

Concerning this clonotype itself: The junction shows a germline mismatch at one end, possibly a read error. The V call is TRBV11-2, the J call TRBJ2-7, with D perhaps TRBD1 (5 bases). The CDR3 is 15 amino acids. Germline assignment: CDR1 SGHAT and CDR2 FQNNGV. As DNA, the CDR3 is TGTGCCAGCAGCATAAATACAGGCCCAGGGTACGAGCAGTACTTT. It codes for CASSINTGPGYEQYF.

The chain uses TRBV5-1 and TRBJ1-1; D uncertain. This CDR3 comprises 14 residues. Trimming left V 1 base short and J 6 bases short, with 13 bases between. The germline gives CDR1 SGHRS, CDR2 YFSETQ. CDR3 amino acids: CASSLTGDRAEAFF. In DNA, the CDR3 is TGCGCCAGCAGCTTGACTGGGGATCGGGCTGAAGCTTTCTTT.

Remarks on this clonotype: At one end, the junction sequence differs from germline, possibly due to a read error. The CDR3, as DNA: TGTGCCGGCAGGCGAGAGACTAGCGGGAGCACCACCGAGGAGCTGTTTTTT. Residues: CAGRRETSGSTTEELFF. The chain carries TRBV7-9 and TRBJ2-2; 12 nucleotides line up with TRBD2. The CDR3 is 17 amino acids. Germline-derived CDR1 and CDR2 are SEHNR and FQNEAQ (reference sequence).

Concerning this clonotype: An end of the junction differs from the germline gene, which may be a read error. The rearrangement links TRBV10-3 to TRBJ1-6; D call uncertain. The CDR3 covers 15 residues. Germline lookup yields CDR1 ENHRY and CDR2 SYGVKD. The DNA of the CDR3 is TGCACCACCGGACCCCGAGAGGGAATTGGTTCACCCCTCCACTTT. It is translated as CTTGPREGIGSPLHF.

This clonotype was observed many times. This sequence joins TRBV7-2 and TRBJ2-2, with D hard to call. The V and J ends lost 2 bases and 1 base respectively, with 5 bases between them. This CDR3 contains 14 residues. Germline V lookup: CDR1 SGHTA, CDR2 FQGNSA. CDR3 sequence reads: CASSLSGNTGELFF. The DNA of the CDR3 is TGTGCCAGCAGCTTATCAGGGAACACCGGGGAGCTGTTTTTT.

This clonotype was detected many times. The chain couples TRBV6-1 to TRBJ1-6; no definite D call. Per germline, CDR1 MNHNS and CDR2 SASEGT. This CDR3 region has 14 residues. The V end was cut by 1 base, the J end by 10 bases, with 11 bases between. The chain's CDR3 is CASSEVVDGSPLHF. The CDR3 DNA is TGTGCCAGCAGTGAAGTGGTCGATGGGTCACCCCTCCACTTT.

This clonotype was detected ten times or more. J is TRBJ2-3 and V is TRBV6-2 or TRBV6-3; D remains ambiguous. Per the germline V gene, CDR1 is MNHEY and CDR2 is SVGEGT. The CDR3 extends over 13 amino acids. V was cut by 8 bases and J by 4 bases, with 13 bases left in between. In DNA, the CDR3 is TGTGCCAGCGGCAGATTTATAGCAGATACGCAGTATTTT. Translation: CASGRFIADTQYF.

Judged by abundance, this clonotype is medium-sized. The rearrangement links TRBV29-1 to TRBJ2-7, with 8 positions matching TRBD1. Germline assignment: CDR1 SQVTM and CDR2 ANQGSEA. Trimming at V came to 7 bases and at J to 2 bases, leaving 4 bases not matched to a gene. The CDR3 sequence is 12 residues long. CDR3: CSARTGTYEQYF. The DNA of the CDR3 is TGCAGCGCCAGGACAGGGACCTACGAGCAGTACTTC.

In the case of this clonotype: Given the absence of the conserved phenylalanine or tryptophan at the CDR3 end, a read error is likely. This sequence joins TRBV29-1 and TRBJ2-6; D is possibly TRBD2 (5 bases). The germline V gene encodes CDR1 SQVTM and CDR2 ANQGSEA. The length of the CDR3 is 16 residues. CDR3 sequence reads: CSVHLGEVSGTNVLTY. CDR3 sequence (DNA): TGCAGCGTTCATCTGGGAGAAGTATCTGGGACCAACGTCCTGACTTAC.

The rearrangement links TRBV11-2 to TRBJ2-3; D is undetermined. V was cut by 5 bases and J by 5 bases, with 11 bases left in between. Germline CDR1 SGHAT, CDR2 FQNNGV. The CDR3 is made up of 13 amino acids. CDR3 sequence: CASSISVQDTQYF. The CDR3 DNA reads as TGTGCCAGCAGCATCTCTGTACAAGATACGCAGTATTTT.

Regarding this clonotype: The junction and the germline gene differ at one end; a read error may be behind it. The V gene is TRBV6-5, the J gene TRBJ2-7, with 7 bases identical to TRBD1. The CDR3 runs to 14 residues. From germline, CDR1 is MNHEY and CDR2 SVGAGI. CDR3 sequence: CAGSRQGTYYEQYF. The DNA of the CDR3 is TGTGCCGGCAGTCGACAGGGCACATACTACGAGCAGTACTTC.

With regard to this clonotype: A much larger clone differs from this one at a single base, so this may be a read error. The CDR3 coding sequence is TGCAGTGTTAACGGGGACAGGAGAATCGAGCAGTACTTC. It yields the protein CSVNGDRRIEQYF. The chain is built from TRBV20-1 and TRBJ2-7; 8 bases map to TRBD1. With 7 bases clipped from V and 6 bases from J, the junction kept 11 bases outside the gene matches. Germline V lookup: CDR1 DFQATT, CDR2 SNEGSKA (reference sequence). The CDR3 spans 13 residues.

A word on this clonotype: Mismatch with germline at one junction end may stem from a read error. The chain couples TRBV11-2 to TRBJ2-3, with D possibly being TRBD1 (6 bases). CDR1 and CDR2 (germline): SGHAT, FQNNGV. The CDR3 is 14 residues long. The CDR3 is CAGSLVGGKDTQYF. In nucleotides, the CDR3 is TGTGCCGGCAGCTTAGTTGGGGGCAAAGATACGCAGTATTTT.

This clonotype was seen a single time. The J gene is TRBJ2-3, the V gene TRBV4-2, with D perhaps being TRBD1 or TRBD2 (6 bases each). This CDR3 has 15 amino acids. Trimming took off 0 bases at V and 8 bases at J, with 15 bases between the two ends. Per germline, CDR1 LGHNA and CDR2 YNFKEQ. DNA for the CDR3: TGTGCCAGCAGCCAAGAGGAGGGGGGCTCAATTACGCAGTATTTT. Translated: CASSQEEGGSITQYF.

This clonotype was detected ten times or more. The chain carries TRBV6-1 and TRBJ2-7, with a weak D call TRBD2 (5 bases). Germline V CDR1 and CDR2: MNHNS, SASEGT. This CDR3 comprises 15 residues. Trimming cost V 0 bases and J 3 bases, with 12 bases left between them. The CDR3 sequence is CASSEAEGSGYEQYF. In DNA, the CDR3 is TGTGCCAGCAGTGAAGCAGAGGGTTCGGGCTACGAGCAGTACTTC.

This clonotype was seen once. At one end the junction does not follow the germline gene, possibly because of a read error. This rearrangement joins TRBV4-1 to TRBJ2-5; D perhaps matches TRBD1 (6 bases). The germline V gene has CDR1 MGHRA and CDR2 YSYEKL. The CDR3 totals 15 residues. DNA for the CDR3: TGCGCCAGCAGACAAGGGGGACATGGACGCGAGACCCAGTACTTC. Protein sequence: CASRQGGHGRETQYF.

Worth noting for this clonotype: In this CDR3 the conserved last residue, phenylalanine or tryptophan, is missing, so a read error is likely. The gene calls are TRBV11-3 and TRBJ2-3; TRBD2 is a possible D gene (5 bases). This CDR3 region has 14 residues. Trimming shortened V by 5 bases and J by 3 bases, and 12 bases separated the two germline ends. The germline gives CDR1 SGHNT, CDR2 YENEEA. This chain's CDR3 is CASSVQTSTDTQYC. DNA for the CDR3: TGTGCCAGCAGCGTTCAAACTAGTACAGATACGCAGTATTGT.

Notes on this clonotype: This may be a read error, as it is one base from a much larger clone. The gene calls are TRBV5-4 and TRBJ2-5; no definite D call. V lost 3 bases and J lost 2, with 8 bases in between. This CDR3 has 13 residues. Germline V lookup: CDR1 SGHNT, CDR2 YYREEE (reference sequence). The CDR3 spells CASSSTPQETQYF. CDR3 nucleotide sequence: TGTGCCAGCAGCTCCACCCCACAAGAGACCCAGTACTTC.

Comments on this clonotype: One end of the junction does not line up with germline, which may come from a read error. CDR3 DNA: TGTGCCAGCAGTTATTTTGTAGGGGAGAATGAGCAGTTATTC. Protein: CASSYFVGENEQLF. V gene TRBV6-5 combines with J gene TRBJ2-1; D assignment may be TRBD1 or TRBD2 (5 bases each). In germline, CDR1 is MNHEY, CDR2 SVGAGI. This CDR3 has 14 amino acids.

This chain joins TRBV29-1 and TRBJ1-1; TRBD1 aligns across 7 bases. CDR3 length equals 11 residues. Per germline, CDR1 SQVTM and CDR2 ANQGSEA. V gave up 6 bases and J gave up 7 bases; unmatched junction bases: 5. The CDR3 loop reads CSVGTADEAFF. CDR3 DNA: TGCAGCGTGGGGACAGCCGATGAAGCTTTCTTT.